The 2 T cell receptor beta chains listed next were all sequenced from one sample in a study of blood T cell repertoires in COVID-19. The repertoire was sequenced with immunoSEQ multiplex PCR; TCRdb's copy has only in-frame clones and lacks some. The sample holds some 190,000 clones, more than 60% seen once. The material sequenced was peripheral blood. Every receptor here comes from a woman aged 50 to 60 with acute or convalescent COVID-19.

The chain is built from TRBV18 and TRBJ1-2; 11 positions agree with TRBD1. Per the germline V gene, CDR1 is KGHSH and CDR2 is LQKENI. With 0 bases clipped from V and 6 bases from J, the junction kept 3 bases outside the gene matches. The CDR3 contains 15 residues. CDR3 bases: TGTGCCAGCTCACCACCGGACAGGGGGCGGGATGGCTACACCTTC. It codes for CASSPPDRGRDGYTF.

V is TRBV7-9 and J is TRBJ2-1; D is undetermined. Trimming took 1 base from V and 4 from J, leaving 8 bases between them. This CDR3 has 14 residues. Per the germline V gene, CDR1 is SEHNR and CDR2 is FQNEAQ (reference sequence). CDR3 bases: TGTGCCAGCAGCTTAGGGAACGGGTACAATGAGCAGTTCTTC. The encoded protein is CASSLGNGYNEQFF. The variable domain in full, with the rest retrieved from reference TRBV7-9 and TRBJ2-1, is DTGVSQNPRHKITKRGQNVTFRCDPISEHNRLYWYRQTLGQGPEFLTYFQNEAQLEKSRLLSDRFSAERPKGSFSTLEIQRTEQGDSAMYLCASSLGNGYNEQFFGPGTRLTVL.